Following are 5 T cell receptor beta chains from one sample sequenced in a study of cytomegalovirus exposure and HLA in healthy donors. The PCR ran on 60 Vbeta and 13 Jbeta primers. Here immunoSEQ multiplex PCR was the method, and the copy in TCRdb shows in-frame clones only, minus some. The table lists about 200,000 clones, about 80% of them singletons, with around 15% in the top ten. The sequencing input was PBMCs. The source of these receptors is a man aged 40-55 years in good health and CMV-seronegative.

J is TRBJ1-6 and V is TRBV4-3; D is perhaps TRBD1 (5 bases). V was shortened by 4 bases and J by 7 bases, with 5 bases between the two germline ends. CDR1 is LGHNA and CDR2 is YSLEER in the germline V gene. The CDR3 consists of 12 residues. CDR3 DNA sequence: TGCGCCAGCAGCCCAGGGAATTCACCCCTCCACTTT. The encoded protein is CASSPGNSPLHF.

The chain employs TRBV10-3 and TRBJ2-7; 9 nucleotides agree with TRBD2. The CDR3 sequence is 16 residues long. Germline V gives CDR1 ENHRY, CDR2 SYGVKD. The junction had 8 bases not matched to a gene; V was cut back by 4 bases and J by 1 base. CDR3 sequence: CAISASPTSGSYEQYF. CDR3 DNA sequence: TGTGCCATCAGTGCCTCCCCGACTAGCGGTTCCTACGAGCAGTACTTC.

The chain is built from TRBV9 and TRBJ2-2; maybe TRBD1 (5 bases). The CDR3 is 17 amino acids. CDR1 SGDLS and CDR2 YYNGEE come from the germline V gene. V gave up 0 bases and J gave up 1 base, with 13 bases separating them. The DNA of the CDR3 is TGTGCCAGCAGCGTAGTATCCTGGGGCGGGAACACCGGGGAGCTGTTTTTT. It codes for CASSVVSWGGNTGELFF.

This clone showed up just a few times. V usage is TRBV6-5 and J usage is TRBJ2-1; 11 bases align to TRBD2. Germline V gene lookup returns CDR1 MNHEY and CDR2 SVGAGI. The CDR3 runs to 15 residues. J was trimmed by 5 bases and V by 3 bases; bases with no gene match: 3. Written as DNA, the CDR3 is TGTGCCAGCAGTTATAGCGGGGGGGGGAACAATGAGCAGTTCTTC. It translates to CASSYSGGGNNEQFF.

V usage is TRBV11-1 and J usage is TRBJ1-1, with D possibly TRBD1 on 6 matching bases. CDR3 size: 16 residues. Germline V gives CDR1 SGHAT, CDR2 FQDESV (reference sequence). Trimming shortened V by 6 bases and J by 2 bases, and 19 bases separated the two germline ends. The CDR3 DNA is TGTGCCAGCAGGTTAAAGACGGGGGGCAGAAACACTGAAGCTTTCTTT. This encodes CASRLKTGGRNTEAFF.